This section outlines one T cell receptor (beta chain) sequence together with its context. The data stem from a study of shared clonotypes between healthy human individuals. Produced via immunoSEQ multiplex PCR; TCRdb's table is partial and in-frame only. Here the sample spans approximately 1.5 million clones, about 98.5% being singletons. The clonotype originates from a man aged 25 to 45 in good health. The sequenced sample was naive CD4+ T cells sorted from blood. The subset is: CD45RA+ positively selected.

The CDR3 here is CASSPGLALDPYF. CDR3 in DNA: TGTGCCAGCAGCCCGGGACTAGCCCTTGACCCGTATTTT. This chain links TRBV7-2 with TRBJ2-3, with 9 positions matching TRBD2. Germline CDR1 SGHTA, CDR2 FQGNSA. This CDR3 region has 13 residues. The J segment lost 14 bases and the V segment lost 5 bases, leaving 11 bases of the junction unmatched.